These 7 T cell receptor beta chains were sequenced from one sample in a study of a mutant IDH1 vaccine in newly diagnosed glioma. Time point given: week 23, last vaccination. A single vaccine dose contained 300 ug of mutant IDH1 20-mer peptide, and topical imiquimod was used with it. TCRdb's table, derived via immunoSEQ multiplex PCR, lists solely in-frame clones and lacks some. Among tens of thousands of clones listed, around 80% were seen once. No antigen has been assigned to these receptors. The starting material was PBMCs, obtained from a glioma patient whose treatment included an IDH1 peptide vaccine. Source of these receptors: a woman aged 40-49 years with glioma. Some clones in this sample may be carry-over from other donors' samples.

This sequence joins TRBV18 and TRBJ1-2; 7 bases are a match to TRBD1. Per the germline V gene, CDR1 is KGHSH and CDR2 is LQKENI. J was trimmed by 1 base and V by 5 bases; bases with no gene match: 1. The CDR3 is 13 amino acids. The CDR3 is CASSGDSNYGYTF. CDR3 nucleotide sequence: TGTGCCAGCTCAGGGGACAGTAACTATGGCTACACCTTC. Supplemented by reference TRBV18 and TRBJ1-2, the full variable domain reads NAGVMQNPRHLVRRRGQEARLRCSPMKGHSHVYWYRQLPEEGLKFMVYLQKENIIDESGMPKERFSAEFPKEGPSILRIQQVVRGDSAAYFCASSGDSNYGYTFGSGTRLTVV.

The chain has TRBV6-1 and TRBJ1-6, with D uncertain. Germline V CDR1 and CDR2: MNHNS, SASEGT. The germline V and J ends were trimmed by 2 bases and 9 bases, with 11 bases remaining between them. The CDR3 has 14 residues. CDR3 bases: TGTGCCAGCAGTGAACTGGAGGAGGCTTCACCCCTCCACTTT. This gives the protein CASSELEEASPLHF.

The DNA for the CDR3 is TGTGCCAGCAGCCAAGAACTGTCCTATGTTACCGGGGAGCTGTTTTTT. It codes for CASSQELSYVTGELFF. This chain joins TRBV14 and TRBJ2-2, with D hard to call. The CDR3 runs to 16 residues. Trimming took 0 bases from V and 5 from J, leaving 13 bases between them. CDR1 is SGHDN, CDR2 FVKESK, per germline.

The gene calls are TRBV19 and TRBJ2-3; D tentatively reads TRBD1 or TRBD2 (6 bases each). CDR1 and CDR2 from the germline V gene are LNHDA and SQIVND (reference sequence). V was shortened by 3 bases and J by 2 bases, with 12 bases between the two germline ends. This CDR3 has 15 amino acids. CDR3 in DNA: TGTGCCAGTAGTATTGGGGGGCGTCCCACAGATACGCAGTATTTT. This gives the protein CASSIGGRPTDTQYF. Together with reference TRBV19 and TRBJ2-3, the CDR3 gives the full variable domain: DGGITQSPKYLFRKEGQNVTLSCEQNLNHDAMYWYRQDPGQGLRLIYYSQIVNDFQKGDIAEGYSVSREKKESFPLTVTSAQKNPTAFYLCASSIGGRPTDTQYFGPGTRLTVL.

This clone is a singleton in its sample. V usage is TRBV9 and J usage is TRBJ2-5; 7 nucleotides align to TRBD2. The CDR3 is made up of 15 amino acids. The junction had 13 bases not matched to a gene; V was cut back by 6 bases and J by 5 bases. Per germline, CDR1 SGDLS and CDR2 YYNGEE. The CDR3 coding sequence is TGTGCCAGCACTTCTGGGCGGGGGTTGGGCGAGACCCAGTACTTC. It translates to CASTSGRGLGETQYF.

This clone was seen a single time. The CDR3: CASSPRAGRGYYEQYF. The CDR3 DNA reads TGCGCCAGCAGCCCAAGAGCGGGCCGCGGCTATTACGAGCAGTACTTC. The V call is TRBV4-1, the J call TRBJ2-7; D possibly corresponds to TRBD2 (6 bases). The germline CDR1 and CDR2 sequences are MGHRA and YSYEKL. The V end was cut by 4 bases, the J end by 4 bases, with 20 bases between. The CDR3 has 16 residues.

The rearrangement links TRBV30 to TRBJ2-1; 12 positions agree with TRBD2. Germline trimming cut 3 bases from V and 0 bases from J; bases unmatched to any gene: 6. Looked up from germline, CDR1 is GTSNPN and CDR2 is SVGIG (reference sequence). This CDR3 is 17 amino acids long. The CDR3 nucleotides are TGTGCCTGGAGCCATACTAGCGGGGGGCCCTCCTACAATGAGCAGTTCTTC. Translation gives CAWSHTSGGPSYNEQFF.